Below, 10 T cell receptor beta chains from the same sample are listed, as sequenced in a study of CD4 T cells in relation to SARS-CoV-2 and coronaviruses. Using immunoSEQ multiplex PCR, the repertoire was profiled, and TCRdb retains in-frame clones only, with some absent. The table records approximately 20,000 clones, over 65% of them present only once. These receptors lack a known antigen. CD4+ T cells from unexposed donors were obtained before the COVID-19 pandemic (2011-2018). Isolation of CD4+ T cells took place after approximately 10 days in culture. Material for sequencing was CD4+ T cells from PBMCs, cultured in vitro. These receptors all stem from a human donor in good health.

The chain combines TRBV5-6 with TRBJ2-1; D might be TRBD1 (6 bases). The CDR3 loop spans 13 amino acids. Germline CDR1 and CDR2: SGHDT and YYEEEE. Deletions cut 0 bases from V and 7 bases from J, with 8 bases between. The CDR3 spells CASSLGTVNEQFF. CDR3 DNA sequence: TGTGCCAGCAGCTTGGGGACAGTAAATGAGCAGTTCTTC.

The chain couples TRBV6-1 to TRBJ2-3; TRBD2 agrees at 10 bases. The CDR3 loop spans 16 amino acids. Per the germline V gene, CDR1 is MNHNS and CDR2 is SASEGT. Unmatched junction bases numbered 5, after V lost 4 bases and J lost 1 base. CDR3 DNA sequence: TGTGCCAGCAGTGCCTCTAGCGGGGGCGGCACAGATACGCAGTATTTT. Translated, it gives CASSASSGGGTDTQYF.

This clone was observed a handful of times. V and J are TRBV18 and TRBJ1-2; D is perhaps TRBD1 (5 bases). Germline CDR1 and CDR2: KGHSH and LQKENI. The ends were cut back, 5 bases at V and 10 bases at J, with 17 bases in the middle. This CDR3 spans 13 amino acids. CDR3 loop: CASSSRDGRHYTF. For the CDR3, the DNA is TGTGCCAGCTCATCCCGGGACGGAAGGCACTACACCTTC.

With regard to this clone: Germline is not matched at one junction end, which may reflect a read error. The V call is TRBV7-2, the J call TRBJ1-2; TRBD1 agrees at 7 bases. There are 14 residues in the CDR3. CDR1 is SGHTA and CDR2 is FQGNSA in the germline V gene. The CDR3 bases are TGTGCCAGCAGCCTAGCCGGGACAGACTATGGCTACACCTTC. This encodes CASSLAGTDYGYTF.

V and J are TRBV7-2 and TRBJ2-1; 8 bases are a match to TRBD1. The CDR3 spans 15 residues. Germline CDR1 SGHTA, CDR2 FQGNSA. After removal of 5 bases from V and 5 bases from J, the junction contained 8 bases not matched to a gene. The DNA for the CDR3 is TGTGCCAGCAGCCCTCCGGGACAGGTCCACAATGAGCAGTTCTTC. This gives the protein CASSPPGQVHNEQFF.

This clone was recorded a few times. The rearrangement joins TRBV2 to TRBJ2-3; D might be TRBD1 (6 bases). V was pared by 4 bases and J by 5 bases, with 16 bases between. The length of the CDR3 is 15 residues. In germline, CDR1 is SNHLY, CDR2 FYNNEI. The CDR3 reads CASSGVQGFLDTQYF. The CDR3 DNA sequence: TGTGCCAGCAGTGGGGTACAGGGTTTTTTAGATACGCAGTATTTT.

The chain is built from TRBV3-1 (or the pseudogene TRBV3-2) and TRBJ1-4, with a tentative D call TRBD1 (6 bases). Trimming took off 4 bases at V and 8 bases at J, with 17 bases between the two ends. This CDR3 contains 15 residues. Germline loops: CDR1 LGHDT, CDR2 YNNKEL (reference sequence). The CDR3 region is CASSPLQGEGEKLFF. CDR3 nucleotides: TGTGCCAGCAGCCCCCTACAGGGAGAGGGAGAAAAACTGTTTTTT.

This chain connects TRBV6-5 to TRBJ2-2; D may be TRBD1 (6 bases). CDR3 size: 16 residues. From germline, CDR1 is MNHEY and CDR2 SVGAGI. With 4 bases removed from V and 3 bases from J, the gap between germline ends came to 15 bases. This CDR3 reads CASSFPGHGHTGELFF. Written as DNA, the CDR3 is TGTGCCAGCAGTTTTCCGGGACACGGCCACACCGGGGAGCTGTTTTTT.

CDR3: CASLRDRDGTYNEQFF. CDR3 in DNA: TGTGCCAGCCTTAGGGACCGGGACGGGACCTACAATGAGCAGTTCTTC. The chain employs TRBV11-1 and TRBJ2-1; D is tentatively TRBD1 or TRBD2 (5 bases each). This CDR3 comprises 16 residues. Germline V gene data show CDR1 as SGHAT and CDR2 as FQDESV (reference sequence). V was trimmed by 8 bases and J by 2 bases, leaving 19 bases between them.

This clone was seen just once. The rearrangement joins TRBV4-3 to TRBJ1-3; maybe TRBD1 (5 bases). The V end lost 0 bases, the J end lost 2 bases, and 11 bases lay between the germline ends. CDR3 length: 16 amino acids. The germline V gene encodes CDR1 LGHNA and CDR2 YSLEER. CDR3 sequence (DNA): TGCGCCAGCAGCCAAGATGGGGCTTCCCCTGGAAACACCATATATTTT. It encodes CASSQDGASPGNTIYF.